This T cell receptor (beta chain) was recovered during a study of identical twins. Study-level findings and limits: Memory repertoires lacked the insertion deficit that abundant cord blood beta clonotypes showed.

The V gene lost 6 bases and the J gene lost 0 bases, with 9 bases spanning the gap. CDR1 is GTSNPN and CDR2 is SVGIG in the germline V gene (reference sequence). The CDR3 totals 13 residues. This clonotype was seen a few times. Its matching antigen is unknown. TCRdb fed the 5' RACE reads into MiXCR, producing one record per CDR3 protein. The sample carries roughly 690,000 distinct CDR3 sequences, roughly 6% recorded once. Material for sequencing was naive T cells sorted from blood. This receptor was taken from a man aged 18 to 29 in good health. V and J are TRBV30 and TRBJ2-1; D unclear. CDR3 amino acids: CACRSFSYNEQFF. The CDR3 DNA reads TGTGCCTGCCGTTCGTTCTCCTACAATGAGCAGTTCTTC.